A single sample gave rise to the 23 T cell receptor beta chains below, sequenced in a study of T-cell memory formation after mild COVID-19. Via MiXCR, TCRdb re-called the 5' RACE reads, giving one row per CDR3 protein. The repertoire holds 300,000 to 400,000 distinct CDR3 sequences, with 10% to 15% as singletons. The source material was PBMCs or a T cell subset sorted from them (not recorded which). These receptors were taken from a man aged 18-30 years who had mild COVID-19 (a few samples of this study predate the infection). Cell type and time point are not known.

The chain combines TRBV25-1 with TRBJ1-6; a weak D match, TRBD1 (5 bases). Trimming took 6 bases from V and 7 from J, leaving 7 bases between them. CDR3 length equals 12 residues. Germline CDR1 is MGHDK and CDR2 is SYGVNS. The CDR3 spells CASRAGNSPLHF. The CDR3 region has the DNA TGTGCCAGCAGGGCAGGGAATTCACCCCTCCACTTT.

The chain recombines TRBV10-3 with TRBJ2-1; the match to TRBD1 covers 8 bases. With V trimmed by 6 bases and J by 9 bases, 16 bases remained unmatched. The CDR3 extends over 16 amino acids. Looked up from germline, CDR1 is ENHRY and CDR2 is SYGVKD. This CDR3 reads CAIRPDRALMVREQFF. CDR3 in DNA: TGTGCCATCAGACCGGACAGGGCCCTTATGGTCCGTGAGCAGTTCTTC.

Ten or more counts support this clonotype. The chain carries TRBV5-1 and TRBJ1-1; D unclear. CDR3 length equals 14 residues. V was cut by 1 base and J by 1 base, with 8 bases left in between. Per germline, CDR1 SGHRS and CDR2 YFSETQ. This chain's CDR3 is CASSLRRGNTEAFF. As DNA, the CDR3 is TGCGCCAGCAGCTTGAGGCGGGGGAACACTGAAGCTTTCTTT.

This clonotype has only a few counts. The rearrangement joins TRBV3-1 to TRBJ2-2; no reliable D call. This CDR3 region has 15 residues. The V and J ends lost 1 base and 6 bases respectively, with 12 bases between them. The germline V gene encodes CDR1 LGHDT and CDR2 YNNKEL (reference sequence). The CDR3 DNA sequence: TGTGCCAGCAGCCAAGTCGGGTTATCAGCCGGGGAGCTGTTTTTT. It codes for CASSQVGLSAGELFF.

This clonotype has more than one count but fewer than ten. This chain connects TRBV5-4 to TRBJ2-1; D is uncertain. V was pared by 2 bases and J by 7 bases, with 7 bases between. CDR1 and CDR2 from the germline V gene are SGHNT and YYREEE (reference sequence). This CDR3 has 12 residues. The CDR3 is CASSFYRNEQFF. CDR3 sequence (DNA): TGTGCCAGCAGCTTTTATCGGAATGAGCAGTTCTTC.

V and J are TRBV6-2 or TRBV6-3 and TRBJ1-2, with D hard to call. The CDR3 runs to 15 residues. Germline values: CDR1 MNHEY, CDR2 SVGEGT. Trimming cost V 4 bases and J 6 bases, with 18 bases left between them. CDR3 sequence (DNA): TGTGCCAGCAGTTCCGTGGGTTGGGATCTCAATGGCTACACCTTC. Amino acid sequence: CASSSVGWDLNGYTF.

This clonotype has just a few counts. Here the CDR3 DNA reads TGTGCCAGTAGTTACCAGGGCGGGGGGGACTACAATGAGCAGTTCTTC. It yields the protein CASSYQGGGDYNEQFF. This chain joins TRBV19 and TRBJ2-1; the match to TRBD2 covers 9 bases. The CDR3 contains 16 residues. Germline values: CDR1 LNHDA, CDR2 SQIVND (reference sequence). V lost 5 bases, J lost 3 bases, and 8 bases stayed unmatched.

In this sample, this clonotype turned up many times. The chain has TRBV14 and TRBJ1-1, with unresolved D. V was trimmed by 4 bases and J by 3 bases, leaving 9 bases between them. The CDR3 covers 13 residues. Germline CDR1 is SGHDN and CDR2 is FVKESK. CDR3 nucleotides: TGTGCCAGCAGCCTAGGACCTTACACTGAAGCTTTCTTT. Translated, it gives CASSLGPYTEAFF.

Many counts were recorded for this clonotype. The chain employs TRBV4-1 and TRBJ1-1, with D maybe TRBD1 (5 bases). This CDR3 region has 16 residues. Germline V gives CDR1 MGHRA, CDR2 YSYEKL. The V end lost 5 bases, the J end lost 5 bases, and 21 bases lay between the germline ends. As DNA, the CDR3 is TGCGCCAGCAGCGGACACGCCGGACCCCGACGGACTGAAGCTTTCTTT. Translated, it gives CASSGHAGPRRTEAFF.

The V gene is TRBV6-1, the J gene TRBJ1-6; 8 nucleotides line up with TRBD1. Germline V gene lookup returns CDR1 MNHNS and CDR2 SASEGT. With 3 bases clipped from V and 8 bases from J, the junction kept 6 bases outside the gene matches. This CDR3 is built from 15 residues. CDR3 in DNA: TGTGCCAGCAGTGAGTGGACAGGGATACATTCACCCCTCCACTTT. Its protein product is CASSEWTGIHSPLHF.

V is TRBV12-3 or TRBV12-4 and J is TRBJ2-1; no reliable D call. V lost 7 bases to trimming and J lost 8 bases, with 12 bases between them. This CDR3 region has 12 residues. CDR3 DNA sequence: TGTGCCAGCACCGAACATAGGGATGAGCAGTTCTTC. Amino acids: CASTEHRDEQFF.

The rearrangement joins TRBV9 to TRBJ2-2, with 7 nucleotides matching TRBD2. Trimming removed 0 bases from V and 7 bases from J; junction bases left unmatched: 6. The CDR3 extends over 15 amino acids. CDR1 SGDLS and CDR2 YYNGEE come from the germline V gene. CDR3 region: CASSVGLALNGELFF. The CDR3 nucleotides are TGTGCCAGCAGCGTAGGACTAGCCCTCAACGGGGAGCTGTTTTTT.

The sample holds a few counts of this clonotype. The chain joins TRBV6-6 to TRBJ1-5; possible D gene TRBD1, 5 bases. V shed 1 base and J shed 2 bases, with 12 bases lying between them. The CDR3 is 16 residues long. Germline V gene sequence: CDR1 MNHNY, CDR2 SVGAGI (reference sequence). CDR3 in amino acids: CASSYLGEVGNQPQHF. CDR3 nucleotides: TGTGCCAGCAGTTACTTGGGGGAGGTGGGCAATCAGCCCCAGCATTTT.

CDR3 DNA sequence: TGTGCCAGCAGGGGGACTAGCGGGGAATTCACAGATACGCAGTATTTT. The encoded protein is CASRGTSGEFTDTQYF. J is TRBJ2-3 and V is TRBV28; 13 positions agree with TRBD2. CDR1 and CDR2 (germline): MDHEN, SYDVKM. Trimming took 6 bases from V and 2 from J; bases not matched to a gene: 5. The CDR3 totals 16 residues.

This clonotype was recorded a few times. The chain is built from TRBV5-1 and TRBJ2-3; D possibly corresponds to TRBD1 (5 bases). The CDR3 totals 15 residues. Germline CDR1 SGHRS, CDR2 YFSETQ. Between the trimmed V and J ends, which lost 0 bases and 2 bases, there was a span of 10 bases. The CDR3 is CASSLGQLNTDTQYF. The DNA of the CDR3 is TGCGCCAGCAGCTTGGGACAGCTCAACACAGATACGCAGTATTTT.

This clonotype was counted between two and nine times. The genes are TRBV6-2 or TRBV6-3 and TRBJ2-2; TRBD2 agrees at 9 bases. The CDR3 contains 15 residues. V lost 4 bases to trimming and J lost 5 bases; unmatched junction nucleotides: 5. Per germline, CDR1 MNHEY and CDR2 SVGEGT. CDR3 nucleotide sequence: TGTGCCAGCAGTTCGGGACTAGCCCGGACCGGGGAGCTGTTTTTT. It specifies CASSSGLARTGELFF.

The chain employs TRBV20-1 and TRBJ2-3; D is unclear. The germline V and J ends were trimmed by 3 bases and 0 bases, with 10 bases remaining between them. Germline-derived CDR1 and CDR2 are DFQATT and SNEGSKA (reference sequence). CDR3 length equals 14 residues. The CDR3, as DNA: TGCAGTGCTAGCCTCCCGGCTAGCACAGATACGCAGTATTTT. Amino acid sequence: CSASLPASTDTQYF.

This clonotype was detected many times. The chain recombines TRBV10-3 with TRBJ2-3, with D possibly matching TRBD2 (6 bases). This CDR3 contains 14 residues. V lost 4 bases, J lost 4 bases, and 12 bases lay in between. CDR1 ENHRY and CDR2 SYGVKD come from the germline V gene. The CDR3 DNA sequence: TGTGCCATCAGTGCCACGACTAGTTCAGATACGCAGTATTTT. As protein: CAISATTSSDTQYF.

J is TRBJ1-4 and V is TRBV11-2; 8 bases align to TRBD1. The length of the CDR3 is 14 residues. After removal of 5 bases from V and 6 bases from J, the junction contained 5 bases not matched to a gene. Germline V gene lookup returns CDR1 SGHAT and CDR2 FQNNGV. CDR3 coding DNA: TGTGCCAGCAGCCCCGGGACAGGATATGAAAAACTGTTTTTT. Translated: CASSPGTGYEKLFF.

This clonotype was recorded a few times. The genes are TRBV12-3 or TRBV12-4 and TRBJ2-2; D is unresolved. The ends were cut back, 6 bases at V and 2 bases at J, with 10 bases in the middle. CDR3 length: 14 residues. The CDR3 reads CASRISGNTGELFF. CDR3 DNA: TGTGCCAGCAGAATCTCGGGTAACACCGGGGAGCTGTTTTTT.

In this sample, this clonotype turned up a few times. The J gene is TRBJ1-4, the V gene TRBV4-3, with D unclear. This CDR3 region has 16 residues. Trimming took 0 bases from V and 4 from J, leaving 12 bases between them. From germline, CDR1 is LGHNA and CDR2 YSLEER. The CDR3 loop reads CASSQDAKRVNEKLFF. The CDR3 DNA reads TGCGCCAGCAGCCAAGATGCGAAAAGAGTTAATGAAAAACTGTTTTTT.

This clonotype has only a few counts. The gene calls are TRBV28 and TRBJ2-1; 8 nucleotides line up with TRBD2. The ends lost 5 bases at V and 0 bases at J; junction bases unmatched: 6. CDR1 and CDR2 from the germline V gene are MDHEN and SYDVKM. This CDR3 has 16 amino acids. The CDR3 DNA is TGTGCCAGCAGTCTAATAGCGGGGAGCTCCTACAATGAGCAGTTCTTC. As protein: CASSLIAGSSYNEQFF.

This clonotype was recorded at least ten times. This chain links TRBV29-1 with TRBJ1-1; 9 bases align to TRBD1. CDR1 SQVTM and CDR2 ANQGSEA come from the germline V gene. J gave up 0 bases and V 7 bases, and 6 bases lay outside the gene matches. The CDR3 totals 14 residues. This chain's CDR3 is CSAPGQGMNTEAFF. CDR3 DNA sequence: TGCAGCGCCCCGGGACAGGGAATGAACACTGAAGCTTTCTTT.